This TCR beta chain was recorded in a study of blood T cell repertoires in COVID-19 (dated by TCRdb to 2019 to 2021). Looking at the study overall: Collaborator samples came from the United States, Italy and Spain and covered acute and convalescent phases of COVID-19. The repertoires were released in a freely available public database meant as a resource for research on the immune response to SARS-CoV-2. Subjects who had been exposed to COVID-19, were actively infected with it, or had recovered from it provided the deeply sampled blood TCRbeta repertoires that made up the dataset. The samples were drawn from the first 160 participants of the ongoing ImmuneRACE study and from more than 1,000 subjects provided by 6 global collaborators. Where HLA class I and class II types were available, the types were taken from metadata supplied by the sample provider, not from assay-based typing. The prospective study material was composed of cDNA or gDNA derived from T cells, B-cell-depleted T cells, or PBMCs. A de-identified subject ID, COVID-19 status, age in years and sex were almost always included in the sample metadata. Results the study describes overall, beyond this receptor: The amount of clinical and demographic metadata varied by source and participant and was provided uncurated.

In its sample, this clone was seen once. No cognate antigen has been identified for it. No base-level quality is on record; no much larger clone is a single base apart. The collaborating institutions used their own protocols to collect whole blood in K2EDTA tubes. For TCRbeta analysis, collaborator samples were shipped as frozen whole blood, as isolated PBMCs, or as DNA extracted from either sample type. TCRbeta CDR3 regions were amplified from genomic DNA using the immunoSEQ Assay, a bias-controlled multiplex PCR. In the original analysis: The number of nucleated cells in each sample was estimated by amplification of reference gene primers within the assay. To quantify the absolute abundance of each unique TCRbeta CDR3 rearrangement, sequence reads were collapsed and filtered. For each sample, productive Simpson clonality was calculated as the square root of Simpson's diversity index across productive rearrangements. TCRdb obtained this table from immuneACCESS and retained in-frame rearrangements with V and J assigned. These tables miss some clones; where compared with another copy, unresolved V genes account for less than half of the shortfall, and the remainder is unexplained. V and J calls and clone size are those listed in that table; D and trimming were worked out from the DNA. This sample holds about 100,000 clones; 70% to 90% were observed only once. Less than 7.5% of the sample rests with the top ten.

The CDR3 measures 20 amino acids from cysteine to phenylalanine. Here the CDR3 DNA is all that survives: 60 bases in frame from base 1. V has 6 bases trimmed and J has 5 bases trimmed; junction bases matching no gene number 27. The CDR1 and CDR2 encoded by the germline V gene are KGHSH and LQKENI. Sequenced input: peripheral blood. This sequence uses TRBV18 and TRBJ2-5, with TRBD2 matching 7 junction bases. This sequence originates from a woman aged 60-75 years with acute or convalescent COVID-19. The nucleotide sequence is TGTGCCAGCTCCCCCCCGATGGTAGCCGGGAGGTTGTCCCGGGAGGAGACCCAGTACTTC. Translated, it gives CASSPPMVAGRLSREETQYF. The variable domain in full, with residues beyond the CDR3 obtained from the reference TRBV18 and TRBJ2-5 genes, is NAGVMQNPRHLVRRRGQEARLRCSPMKGHSHVYWYRQLPEEGLKFMVYLQKENIIDESGMPKERFSAEFPKEGPSILRIQQVVRGDSAAYFCASSPPMVAGRLSREETQYFGPGTRLLVL.